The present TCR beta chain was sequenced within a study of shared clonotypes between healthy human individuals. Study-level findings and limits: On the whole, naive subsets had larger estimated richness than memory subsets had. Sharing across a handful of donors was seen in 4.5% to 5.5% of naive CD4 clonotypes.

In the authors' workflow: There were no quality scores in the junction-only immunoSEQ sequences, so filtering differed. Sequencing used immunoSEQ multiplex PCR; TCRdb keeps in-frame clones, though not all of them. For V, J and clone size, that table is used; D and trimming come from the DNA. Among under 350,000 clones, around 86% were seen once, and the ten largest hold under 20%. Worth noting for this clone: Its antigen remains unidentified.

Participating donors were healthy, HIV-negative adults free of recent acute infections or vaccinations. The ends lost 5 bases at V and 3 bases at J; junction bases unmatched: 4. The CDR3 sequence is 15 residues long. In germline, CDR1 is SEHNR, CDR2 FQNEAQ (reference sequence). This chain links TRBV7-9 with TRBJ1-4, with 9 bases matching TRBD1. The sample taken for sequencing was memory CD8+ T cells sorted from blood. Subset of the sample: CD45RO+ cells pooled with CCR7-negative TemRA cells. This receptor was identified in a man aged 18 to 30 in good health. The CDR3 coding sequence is TGTGCCAGCAGCCGAGGACAGGGGCCTAATGAAAAACTGTTTTTT. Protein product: CASSRGQGPNEKLFF.